The 26 T cell receptor beta chains reported below all come from one sample, sequenced in a study of CD8 T cells in ankylosing spondylitis. TCRdb redid the calling of the 5' RACE reads with MiXCR, one entry per CDR3 protein. The table lists under 250,000 distinct CDR3 sequences, approximately 30% of them singletons. Sequences were obtained from blood, either unsorted or a sorted T cell fraction (not recorded which). The receptors originated from a male donor with ankylosing spondylitis or in good health (not recorded which).

V usage is TRBV6-5 and J usage is TRBJ2-7, with D unresolved. V was pared by 5 bases and J by 10 bases, with 12 bases between. The CDR3 runs to 11 residues. The germline V gene encodes CDR1 MNHEY and CDR2 SVGAGI. CDR3 sequence reads: CASSRNRIQYF. The DNA for the CDR3 is TGTGCCAGCAGTCGTAACAGAATACAGTACTTC.

This chain connects TRBV10-2 to TRBJ1-1; TRBD1 might be the D (6 bases). The CDR3 has 13 residues. Germline V lookup: CDR1 WSHSY, CDR2 SAAADI. Trimming pared 7 bases from V and 1 base from J, leaving 10 bases between. CDR3 DNA sequence: TGCGCCAGCAAGCAGGGGTGGAACACTGAAGCTTTCTTT. Its protein product is CASKQGWNTEAFF.

This clonotype was seen many times. The genes are TRBV29-1 and TRBJ2-1; 8 bases are shared with TRBD2. Looked up from germline, CDR1 is SQVTM and CDR2 is ANQGSEA. This CDR3 is built from 12 residues. The J segment lost 4 bases and the V segment lost 6 bases, leaving 2 bases of the junction unmatched. The CDR3 reads CSVTSEYNEQFF. CDR3 sequence (DNA): TGCAGCGTGACTAGCGAATACAATGAGCAGTTCTTC.

This chain joins TRBV5-6 and TRBJ2-1, with 9 bases lining up with TRBD2. CDR3 size: 16 residues. Germline loops: CDR1 SGHDT, CDR2 YYEEEE. The V segment lost 0 bases and the J segment 3 bases; nucleotides outside the gene matches: 4. CDR3 protein: CASSLERGGDYNEQFF. CDR3 DNA sequence: TGTGCCAGCAGCTTGGAGCGCGGGGGGGACTACAATGAGCAGTTCTTC.

The J gene is TRBJ2-5, the V gene TRBV20-1, with 10 bases identical to TRBD2. After removal of 6 bases from V and 1 base from J, the junction contained 2 bases not matched to a gene. Germline lookup yields CDR1 DFQATT and CDR2 SNEGSKA (reference sequence). The CDR3 sequence is 13 residues long. CDR3 region: CSARTSGQETQYF. CDR3 DNA sequence: TGCAGTGCCCGGACTAGCGGCCAAGAGACCCAGTACTTC.

The rearrangement joins TRBV18 to TRBJ2-7; the D gene could be TRBD1 or TRBD2 (5 bases each). Germline CDR1 reads KGHSH; CDR2 reads LQKENI. Trimming left V 4 bases short and J 2 bases short, with 12 bases between. CDR3 size: 14 residues. CDR3 loop: CASSHRDGTYEQYF. The CDR3 DNA is TGTGCCAGCTCACACCGGGACGGAACCTACGAGCAGTACTTC.

This chain links TRBV5-1 with TRBJ2-1; 7 bases map to TRBD2. V lost 4 bases and J lost 9; bases outside the gene matches: 10. The germline gives CDR1 SGHRS, CDR2 YFSETQ. This CDR3 contains 14 residues. CDR3 nucleotide sequence: TGCGCCAGCAGCCACCCAGGACTAGGGCCTGAGCAGTTCTTC. It translates to CASSHPGLGPEQFF.

The V call is TRBV4-1, the J call TRBJ1-1; D is uncertain. Germline V gene data show CDR1 as MGHRA and CDR2 as YSYEKL. The V end lost 1 base, the J end lost 6 bases, and 9 bases lay between the germline ends. The CDR3 contains 13 residues. The CDR3, as DNA: TGCGCCAGCAGCCAAGGTGTGGATGCTGAAGCTTTCTTT. Translating gives CASSQGVDAEAFF.

The rearrangement links TRBV5-6 to TRBJ1-5, with a possible D match to TRBD1 (6 bases). The CDR3 length is 16 residues. Germline CDR1 reads SGHDT; CDR2 reads YYEEEE. V lost 1 base to trimming and J lost 1 base, with 12 bases between them. For the CDR3, the DNA is TGTGCCAGCAGCTTGTCTGGGACACCAAGCAATCAGCCCCAGCATTTT. It encodes CASSLSGTPSNQPQHF.

The chain links TRBV14 to TRBJ2-1; tentative D call: TRBD1 (5 bases). Germline CDR1 SGHDN, CDR2 FVKESK. CDR3 length: 15 residues. Trimming removed 1 base from V and 4 bases from J, with 11 bases in between. CDR3 coding DNA: TGTGCCAGCAGCCAAGGCAGGGTGGGGTACAATGAGCAGTTCTTC. Translated: CASSQGRVGYNEQFF.

This clonotype has just a few counts. The V call is TRBV4-1, the J call TRBJ1-5; no firm D call. The CDR3 sequence is 17 residues long. The germline CDR1 and CDR2 sequences are MGHRA and YSYEKL. With 0 bases removed from V and 3 bases from J, the gap between germline ends came to 15 bases. CDR3 in amino acids: CASSQDRETAFNQPQHF. The CDR3 coding sequence is TGCGCCAGCAGCCAAGATAGGGAGACGGCCTTCAATCAGCCCCAGCATTTT.

Regarding this clonotype: The germline gene is not matched at one end of the junction; a read error may be the cause. The V and J genes are TRBV20-1 and TRBJ1-2; D ambiguous. From germline, CDR1 is DFQATT and CDR2 SNEGSKA (reference sequence). This CDR3 is built from 9 residues. CDR3 protein: CSARGSSRF. CDR3 nucleotides: TGCAGTGCTAGGGGAAGTTCTAGGTTC.

The chain couples TRBV20-1 to TRBJ2-2, with a weak D call TRBD2 (5 bases). The CDR3 covers 15 residues. Trimming removed 1 base from V and 1 base from J, with 10 bases in between. Germline CDR1 reads DFQATT; CDR2 reads SNEGSKA (reference sequence). In DNA form, the CDR3 reads TGCAGTGCTAGAGTCGCCGCGGGGAACACCGGGGAGCTGTTTTTT. Translated, it gives CSARVAAGNTGELFF.

The chain combines TRBV29-1 with TRBJ2-7; D possibly corresponds to TRBD1 (6 bases). CDR3 length: 13 residues. Deletions cut 1 base from V and 6 bases from J, with 13 bases between. The germline V gene encodes CDR1 SQVTM and CDR2 ANQGSEA. CDR3 residues: CSVEGLLQGEQYF. CDR3 bases: TGCAGCGTTGAAGGGCTGCTACAGGGCGAGCAGTACTTC.

This clonotype was recorded a few times. The chain carries TRBV20-1 and TRBJ2-1; 8 bases are shared with TRBD2. V was pared by 6 bases and J by 0 bases, with 7 bases of the junction left unmatched. The CDR3 runs to 15 residues. Germline V CDR1 and CDR2: DFQATT, SNEGSKA (reference sequence). CDR3 residues: CSAVSGTSSYNEQFF. The CDR3 bases are TGCAGTGCCGTTAGCGGGACAAGCTCCTACAATGAGCAGTTCTTC.

This clonotype was detected only a few times. The chain recombines TRBV6-1 with TRBJ2-1, with 7 bases aligning to TRBD1. The CDR3 sequence is 15 residues long. Trimming at V came to 6 bases and at J to 0 bases, leaving 5 bases not matched to a gene. Germline values: CDR1 MNHNS, CDR2 SASEGT. The CDR3 is CASRPRGISYNEQFF. Here the CDR3 DNA reads TGTGCCAGCAGACCCAGGGGGATCTCCTACAATGAGCAGTTCTTC.

In this sample, this clonotype turned up a few times. This sequence joins TRBV10-3 and TRBJ2-3; D gene ambiguous. The V gene's germline CDR1 is ENHRY and CDR2 SYGVKD. Trimming stripped 10 bases from V and 3 bases from J, with 23 bases between. The CDR3 consists of 16 residues. CDR3 bases: TGTGCCAACCCGGGCCCGACTGAACGGTGTACAGATACGCAGTATTTT. Translation gives CANPGPTERCTDTQYF.

V and J are TRBV12-3 or TRBV12-4 and TRBJ1-5; 8 bases are shared with TRBD1. The CDR3 is 15 amino acids. J gave up 2 bases and V 4 bases, and 4 bases lay outside the gene matches. CDR3 nucleotides: TGTGCCAGCAGTTCCAGGGGGCTGGGCAATCAGCCCCAGCATTTT. The encoded protein is CASSSRGLGNQPQHF.

V and J are TRBV28 and TRBJ2-7; D is possibly TRBD1 or TRBD2 (5 bases each). V lost 5 bases to trimming and J lost 6 bases, with 17 bases between them. CDR3 length: 14 residues. CDR1 MDHEN and CDR2 SYDVKM come from the germline V gene. CDR3 bases: TGTGCCAGCAGTCAATGGGACGCCATGGCCGAGCAGTACTTC. As protein: CASSQWDAMAEQYF.

This clonotype was found a few times. This chain links TRBV27 with TRBJ1-1, with D possibly being TRBD1 (5 bases). Germline CDR1 reads MNHEY; CDR2 reads SMNVEV (reference sequence). V lost 5 bases, J lost 4 bases, and 14 bases lay in between. This CDR3 spans 14 amino acids. The chain's CDR3 is CASSDRGSGTEAFF. CDR3 bases: TGTGCCAGCAGTGATCGGGGGAGTGGCACTGAAGCTTTCTTT.

V gene TRBV29-1 combines with J gene TRBJ2-1; D unclear. The CDR3 consists of 17 residues. The ends were cut back, 1 base at V and 4 bases at J, with 20 bases in the middle. CDR1 and CDR2 from the germline V gene are SQVTM and ANQGSEA. Written as DNA, the CDR3 is TGCAGCGTTGAAGGTGGGTCCTCCGTACACGGGTACAATGAGCAGTTCTTC. Amino acid sequence: CSVEGGSSVHGYNEQFF.

The chain links TRBV4-1 to TRBJ2-7, with D perhaps TRBD2 (7 bases). The V end was cut by 0 bases, the J end by 10 bases, with 13 bases between. CDR3 length: 13 amino acids. Looked up from germline, CDR1 is MGHRA and CDR2 is YSYEKL. In DNA, the CDR3 is TGCGCCAGCAGCCAAGAAGGCGGGGGACAACAGTACTTC. Translated: CASSQEGGGQQYF.

The chain has TRBV9 and TRBJ2-2; TRBD2 might be the D (7 bases). Germline V gives CDR1 SGDLS, CDR2 YYNGEE. This CDR3 spans 17 amino acids. Trimming removed 0 bases at V and 5 bases at J, with 17 bases between. CDR3 sequence (DNA): TGTGCCAGCAGCGTAGATCGGGGGGCGAGACGGACCGGGGAGCTGTTTTTT. Translated, it gives CASSVDRGARRTGELFF.

To note about this clonotype: At one end the junction does not follow the germline gene, possibly because of a read error. The chain carries TRBV12-3 or TRBV12-4 and TRBJ2-1, with D perhaps matching TRBD2 (5 bases). The CDR3 length is 14 residues. The CDR3 protein is CARSLAPSYNEQFF. In nucleotides, the CDR3 is TGTGCCCGCAGTTTAGCGCCCAGTTACAATGAGCAGTTCTTC.

The V call is TRBV20-1, the J call TRBJ2-7; TRBD2 aligns across 7 bases. In germline, CDR1 is DFQATT, CDR2 SNEGSKA (reference sequence). The ends lost 2 bases at V and 6 bases at J; junction bases unmatched: 7. The length of the CDR3 is 13 residues. Here the CDR3 reads CSARYRGGREQYF. The DNA of the CDR3 is TGCAGTGCTAGATACCGGGGAGGGCGCGAGCAGTACTTC.

This clonotype was seen more than once but under ten times. The chain links TRBV10-3 to TRBJ2-1, with 9 positions matching TRBD1. This CDR3 region has 14 residues. The junction had 4 bases not matched to a gene; V was cut back by 6 bases and J by 4 bases. The germline V gene has CDR1 ENHRY and CDR2 SYGVKD. The CDR3 loop reads CAISRDREYNEQFF. In DNA, the CDR3 is TGTGCCATCAGCCGGGACAGGGAATACAATGAGCAGTTCTTC.